This TCR beta chain stems from a study of blood T cell repertoires in COVID-19. Across the study: T cells, B-cell-depleted T cells, or PBMCs provided the cDNA or gDNA that served as material.

This CDR3 has 15 residues. CDR1 SGHDT and CDR2 YYEEEE come from the germline V gene. V was pared by 4 bases and J by 6 bases, with 20 bases between. Only a few counts were recorded for this clone. TCRdb keeps only in-frame clones here, not all; method: immunoSEQ multiplex PCR. The sample holds approximately 54,000 clones, roughly 88% seen once. The receptor comes from a human donor in a cohort sampled during active COVID-19. The source material was peripheral blood. This chain links TRBV5-6 with TRBJ2-7; TRBD1 is a possible D gene (6 bases). CDR3 amino acids: CASSLIDRNELEQYF. CDR3 DNA: TGTGCCAGCAGCCTAATCGACAGGAATGAGCTCGAGCAGTACTTC.